This T cell receptor (beta chain) originates from a study of T-cell reconstitution after alpha-beta-depleted transplantation in children (dated by TCRdb to the mid-2010s). Regarding the complete study: T-cell immune reconstitution after TCRalphabeta/CD19-depleted allogeneic hematopoietic cell transplantation in children was quantitatively tracked in the study by means of TCR repertoire profiling.

Paper-wide results and their limitations: About two months after transplant, the apparently early recovery of alphabetaT-cell counts reportedly depended on just several hundred clones that had expanded rapidly and came from non-depleted graft cells. In some patients, the high TCRbeta diversity seen at day 60 was put down to recipient T cells and intrathymic progenitors that had survived conditioning. Over the following months the frequencies of hyperexpanded clones went down, and after one year T-cell counts and TCRbeta diversity were mostly credited to newly produced T cells.

Library prep was done by PCR. The reads were generated on an Illumina HiSeq 2500. Molecular barcoding was employed in the preparation of TCR libraries, with unique molecular identifiers being used to normalize TCRbeta repertoire quantification. TCRdb itself trimmed the public reads at Q25 with fastp, ran MiXCR and retained productive beta chains. CDR3 protein duplicates are merged, each entry listing the most common genes and DNA. For this sample there are about 110,000 distinct CDR3 sequences; about 23% appear just once. Over 9.5% of the sample is held by the ten biggest clonotypes. Note on this clonotype: The specificity of this receptor is unknown. Base quality data are lacking; no much larger clone is found one base away.

Trimming takes 3 bases from V and 8 bases from J, and the germline ends sit 11 bases apart. The CDR3, cysteine through phenylalanine, is 13 amino acids long. Only the CDR3 portion is preserved as DNA: 39 bases, with reading frame beginning at the first base. Based on the germline V gene, the CDR1 and CDR2 sequences are SGHTA and FQGNSA. This specimen's treatment or condition label, interpreted: allogeneic hematopoietic cell transplantation with graft depleted of TCRalphabeta T cells and CD19 B cells. The transplant recipients were children given TCRalphabeta/CD19-depleted allogeneic hematopoietic cell grafts.

The sequence came from a male patient aged 2 to 10 who had a stem cell transplant for chronic granulomatous disease, so the T cells may come from the graft donor. This specimen was PBMCs, mostly from graft donor cells, taken 180 days after TCRalphabeta/CD19-depleted stem cell transplant. The chain is encoded by TRBV7-2 joined to TRBJ2-1, with the identity of the D gene unclear. The CDR3 loop reads CASSFVREDEQFF. The sequenced DNA is TGTGCCAGCAGCTTTGTCAGAGAGGATGAGCAGTTCTTC.